This T cell receptor beta chain was documented in a study of blood T cells in healthy people across ages. V was trimmed by 8 bases and J by 2 bases, leaving 8 bases between them. Germline V gene sequence: CDR1 MDHEN, CDR2 SYDVKM. This CDR3 contains 12 residues. This clonotype was seen more than once but under ten times. At least 6.5 million PBMCs were isolated per sample. Alongside a J-beta primer mix, a sample-barcoded 5' primer served in a second PCR lasting about 7 to 11 cycles. A template-switch adaptor that had 12 random nucleotides put a tag on each cDNA molecule. Every sample returned 2.5 million or more CDR3-containing paired-end reads. Via MiXCR, TCRdb re-called the 5' RACE reads, giving one row per CDR3 protein. Of some 760,000 distinct CDR3 sequences in the sample, more than 20% were seen once. This sample also appeared in a second study, on T cells of mothers and their children. That study reports: Addition of sample barcodes and 2-4 random nucleotides occurred through the M1S primer of the second PCR.

This clonotype was sampled from a boy between 10 and 17 years old in good health. V usage is TRBV28 and J usage is TRBJ2-3; D is undetermined. Sequenced sample: blood. The CDR3: CASGRDTDTQYF. Here the CDR3 DNA reads TGTGCCAGCGGTAGAGACACAGATACGCAGTATTTT.